Below, one T cell receptor beta chain is given with its context. The antigen is undetermined. The data stem from a study of vaccination effects on CD4 cells after COVID-19. For the study at large: All study participants received two doses of BNT162b2 or mRNA-1273 vaccine. They grew roughly 2 million PBMC in each well, adding 8.5 to 10 IU/ml IL-2 and 10 ug/ml peptides. Points from the study as a whole: Infection-derived and vaccine-derived clones contracted markedly late after vaccination.

Isolation of CD4+ T cells took place after nine to ten days of culture. On days 3 and 7, fresh IL-2 medium replaced half the medium. TCRdb's table, derived via immunoSEQ multiplex PCR, lists solely in-frame clones and lacks some. The table has about 28,000 clones, 65% seen once. This receptor was obtained from a human donor who received a COVID-19 vaccine. Material: CD4+ T cells from PBMCs cultured without peptide, obtained before COVID-19 vaccination.

Here the CDR3 DNA reads TGTGCCAGCAGCCCTACTTATCAGGGGGAGCTGTTTTTT. Its translation: CASSPTYQGELFF. The V gene is TRBV7-9, the J gene TRBJ2-2; D is uncertain. CDR1 and CDR2 from the germline V gene are SEHNR and FQNEAQ (reference sequence). V lost 5 bases and J 8 bases, leaving 12 bases between the germline ends. The CDR3 length is 13 residues.